This T cell receptor beta chain was obtained from a study of blood T cell repertoires in COVID-19. Trimming took off 1 base at V and 3 bases at J, with 15 bases between the two ends. Germline lookup yields CDR1 SGHVS and CDR2 FQNEAQ. The CDR3 is 16 residues long. The authors' processing: How many nucleated cells were present was estimated from reference gene primer amplification. Repertoires were generated with immunoSEQ multiplex PCR, while TCRdb's copy carries only in-frame clones and drops some. V, J and clone size are those of that table, while D and trimming were read from the DNA. The sample holds about 250,000 clones, about 88% seen once.

The rearrangement uses TRBV7-8 and TRBJ1-2, with a tentative D call TRBD1 (5 bases). Specimen: peripheral blood. This TCR derives from a woman between 40 and 50 years old who had recovered from COVID-19. The CDR3 sequence: CASSLVAAGGDYGYTF. In DNA form, the CDR3 reads TGTGCCAGCAGCTTAGTGGCGGCGGGGGGTGACTATGGCTACACCTTC. Complete variable domain (other parts from reference TRBV7-8 and TRBJ1-2): GAGVSQSPRYKVAKRGQDVALRCDPISGHVSLFWYQQALGQGPEFLTYFQNEAQLDKSGLPSDRFFAERPEGSVSTLKIQRTQQEDSAVYLCASSLVAAGGDYGYTFGSGTRLTVV.